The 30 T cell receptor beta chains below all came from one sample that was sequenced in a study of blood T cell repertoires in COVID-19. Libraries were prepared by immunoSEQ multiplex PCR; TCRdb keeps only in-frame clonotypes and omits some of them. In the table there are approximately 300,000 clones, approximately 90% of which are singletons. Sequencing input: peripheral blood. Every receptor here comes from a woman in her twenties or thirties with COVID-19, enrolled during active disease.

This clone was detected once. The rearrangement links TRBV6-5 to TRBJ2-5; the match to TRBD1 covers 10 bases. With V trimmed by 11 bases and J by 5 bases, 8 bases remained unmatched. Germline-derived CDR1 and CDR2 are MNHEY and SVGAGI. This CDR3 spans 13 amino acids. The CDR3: CAGSGQGVETQYF. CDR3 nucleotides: TGTGCCGGGTCTGGACAGGGGGTTGAGACCCAGTACTTC.

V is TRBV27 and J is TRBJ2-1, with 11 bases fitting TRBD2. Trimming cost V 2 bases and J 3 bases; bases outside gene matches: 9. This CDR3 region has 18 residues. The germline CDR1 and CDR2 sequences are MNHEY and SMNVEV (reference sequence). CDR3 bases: TGTGCCAGCAGTTTACGGCTAGCGGGAGGCCCCATCTACAATGAGCAGTTCTTC. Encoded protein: CASSLRLAGGPIYNEQFF.

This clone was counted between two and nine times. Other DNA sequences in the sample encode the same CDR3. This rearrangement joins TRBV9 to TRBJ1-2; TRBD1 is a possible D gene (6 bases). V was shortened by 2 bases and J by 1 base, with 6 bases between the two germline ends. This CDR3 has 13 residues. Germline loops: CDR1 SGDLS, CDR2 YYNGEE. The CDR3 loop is CASSVDSNYGYTF. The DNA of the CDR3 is TGTGCCAGCAGCGTGGACAGTAACTATGGCTACACCTTC.

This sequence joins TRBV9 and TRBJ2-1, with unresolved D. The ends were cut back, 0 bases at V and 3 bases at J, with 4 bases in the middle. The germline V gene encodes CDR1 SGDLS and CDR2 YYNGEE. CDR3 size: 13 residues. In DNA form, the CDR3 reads TGTGCCAGCAGCGTAGGCGACTACAATGAGCAGTTCTTC. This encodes CASSVGDYNEQFF.

The CDR3 region is CASSTPGQHYGYTF. The CDR3 DNA reads as TGTGCCAGCAGTACCCCGGGACAGCACTATGGCTACACCTTC. V usage is TRBV27 and J usage is TRBJ1-2; the match to TRBD1 covers 7 bases. The CDR3 consists of 14 residues. Germline trimming cut 5 bases from V and 3 bases from J; bases unmatched to any gene: 6. Germline-derived CDR1 and CDR2 are MNHEY and SMNVEV (reference sequence).

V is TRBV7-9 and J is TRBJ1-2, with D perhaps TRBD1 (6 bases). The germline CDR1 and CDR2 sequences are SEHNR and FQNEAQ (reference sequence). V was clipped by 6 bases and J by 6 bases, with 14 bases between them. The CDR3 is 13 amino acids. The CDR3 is CASSPRDIDGYTF. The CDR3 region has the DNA TGTGCCAGCAGTCCCAGGGACATAGATGGCTACACCTTC.

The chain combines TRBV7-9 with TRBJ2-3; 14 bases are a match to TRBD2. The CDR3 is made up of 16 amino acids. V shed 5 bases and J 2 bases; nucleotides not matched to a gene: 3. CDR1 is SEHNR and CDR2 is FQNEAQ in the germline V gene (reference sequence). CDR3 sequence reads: CASSRTSGRYTDTQYF. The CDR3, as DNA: TGTGCCAGCAGCAGGACTAGCGGGAGGTACACAGATACGCAGTATTTT.

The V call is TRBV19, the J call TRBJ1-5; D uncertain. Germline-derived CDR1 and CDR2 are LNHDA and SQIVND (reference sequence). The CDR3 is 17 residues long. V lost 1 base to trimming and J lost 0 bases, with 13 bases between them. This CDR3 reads CASSIVNPAASNQPQHF. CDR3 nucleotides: TGTGCCAGTAGTATAGTAAACCCGGCGGCTAGCAATCAGCCCCAGCATTTT.

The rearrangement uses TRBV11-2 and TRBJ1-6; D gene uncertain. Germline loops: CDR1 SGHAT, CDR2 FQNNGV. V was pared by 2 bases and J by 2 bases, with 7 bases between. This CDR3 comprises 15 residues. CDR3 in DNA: TGTGCCAGCAGCTTAACGGGGACCTATAATTCACCCCTCCACTTT. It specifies CASSLTGTYNSPLHF.

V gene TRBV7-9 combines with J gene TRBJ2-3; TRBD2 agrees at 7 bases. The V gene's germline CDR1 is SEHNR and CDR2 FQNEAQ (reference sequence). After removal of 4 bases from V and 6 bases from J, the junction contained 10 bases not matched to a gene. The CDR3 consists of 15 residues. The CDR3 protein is CASSSLAVLGDTQYF. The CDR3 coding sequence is TGTGCCAGCAGCTCGCTAGCGGTCCTGGGGGATACGCAGTATTTT.

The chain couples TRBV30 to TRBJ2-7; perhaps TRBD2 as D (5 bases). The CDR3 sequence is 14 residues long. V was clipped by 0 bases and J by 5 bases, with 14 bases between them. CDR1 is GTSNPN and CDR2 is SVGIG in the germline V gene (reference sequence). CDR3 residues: CAWSVRGSQNEQYF. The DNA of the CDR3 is TGTGCCTGGAGTGTACGGGGTAGTCAGAACGAGCAGTACTTC.

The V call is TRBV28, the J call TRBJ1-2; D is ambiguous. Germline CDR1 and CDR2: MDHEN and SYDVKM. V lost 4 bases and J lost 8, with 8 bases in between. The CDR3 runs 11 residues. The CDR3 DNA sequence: TGTGCCAGCAGTTCCGGGATGGGCTACACCTTC. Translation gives CASSSGMGYTF.

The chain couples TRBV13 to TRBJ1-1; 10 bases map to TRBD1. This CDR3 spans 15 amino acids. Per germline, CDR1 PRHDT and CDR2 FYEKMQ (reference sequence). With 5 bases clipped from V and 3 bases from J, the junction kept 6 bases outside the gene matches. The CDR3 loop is CASSNSGTGDTEAFF. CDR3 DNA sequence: TGTGCCAGCAGCAACTCCGGGACAGGGGACACTGAAGCTTTCTTT.

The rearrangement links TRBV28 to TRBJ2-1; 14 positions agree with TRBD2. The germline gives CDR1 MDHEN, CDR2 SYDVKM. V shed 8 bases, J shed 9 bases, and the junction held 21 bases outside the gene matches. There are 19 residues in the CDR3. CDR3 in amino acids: CASFVGLRLAGGRQGEQFF. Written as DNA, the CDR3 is TGTGCCAGCTTTGTAGGACTAAGACTAGCGGGAGGGCGTCAGGGTGAGCAGTTCTTC.

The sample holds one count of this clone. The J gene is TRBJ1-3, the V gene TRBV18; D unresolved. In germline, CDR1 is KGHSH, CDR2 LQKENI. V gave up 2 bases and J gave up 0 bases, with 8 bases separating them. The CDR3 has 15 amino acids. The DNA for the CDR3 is TGTGCCAGCTCACCAAGCGGAAGCTCTGGAAACACCATATATTTT. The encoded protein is CASSPSGSSGNTIYF.

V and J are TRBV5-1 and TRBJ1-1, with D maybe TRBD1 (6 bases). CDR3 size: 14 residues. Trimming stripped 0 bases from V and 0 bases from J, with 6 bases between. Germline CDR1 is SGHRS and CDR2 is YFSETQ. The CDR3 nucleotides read TGCGCCAGCAGCTTGGGGACAGTGAACACTGAAGCTTTCTTT. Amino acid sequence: CASSLGTVNTEAFF.

The CDR3 sequence: CATSRDRSGRNHEQFF. CDR3 in DNA: TGTGCCACCAGCAGAGATAGAAGCGGGAGGAACCATGAGCAGTTCTTC. The chain is built from TRBV15 and TRBJ2-1; 9 bases align to TRBD2. The germline V gene has CDR1 LNHNV and CDR2 YYDKDF (reference sequence). V lost 0 bases and J lost 8; bases outside the gene matches: 8. The CDR3 covers 16 residues.

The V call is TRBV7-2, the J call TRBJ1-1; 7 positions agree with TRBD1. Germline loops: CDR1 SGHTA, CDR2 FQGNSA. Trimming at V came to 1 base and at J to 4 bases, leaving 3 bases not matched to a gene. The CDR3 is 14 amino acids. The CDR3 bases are TGTGCCAGCAGCTTAGAAGGGGGCATCACTGAAGCTTTCTTT. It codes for CASSLEGGITEAFF. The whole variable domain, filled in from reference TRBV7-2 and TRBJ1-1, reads GAGVSQSPSNKVTEKGKDVELRCDPISGHTALYWYRQSLGQGLEFLIYFQGNSAPDKSGLPSDRFSAERTGGSVSTLTIQRTQQEDSAVYLCASSLEGGITEAFFGQGTRLTVV.

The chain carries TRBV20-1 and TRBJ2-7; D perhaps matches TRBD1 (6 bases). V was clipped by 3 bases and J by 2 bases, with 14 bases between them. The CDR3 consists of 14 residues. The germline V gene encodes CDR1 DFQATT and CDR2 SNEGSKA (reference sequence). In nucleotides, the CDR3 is TGCAGTGCTAGTGGACAGTTCTACCCCTACGAGCAGTACTTC. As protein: CSASGQFYPYEQYF.

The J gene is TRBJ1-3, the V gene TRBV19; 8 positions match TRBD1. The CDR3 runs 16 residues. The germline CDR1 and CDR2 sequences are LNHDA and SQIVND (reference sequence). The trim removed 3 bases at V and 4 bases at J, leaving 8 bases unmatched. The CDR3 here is CASSIRPDRGGNTIYF. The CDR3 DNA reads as TGTGCCAGTAGTATCCGGCCCGACAGGGGAGGAAACACCATATATTTT.

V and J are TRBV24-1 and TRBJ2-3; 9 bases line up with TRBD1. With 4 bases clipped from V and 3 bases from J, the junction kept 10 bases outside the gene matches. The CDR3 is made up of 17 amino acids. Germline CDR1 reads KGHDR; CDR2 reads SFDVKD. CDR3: CATSEPTLGQGTDTQYF. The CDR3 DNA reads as TGTGCCACCAGTGAGCCGACGCTAGGACAGGGGACAGATACGCAGTATTTT.

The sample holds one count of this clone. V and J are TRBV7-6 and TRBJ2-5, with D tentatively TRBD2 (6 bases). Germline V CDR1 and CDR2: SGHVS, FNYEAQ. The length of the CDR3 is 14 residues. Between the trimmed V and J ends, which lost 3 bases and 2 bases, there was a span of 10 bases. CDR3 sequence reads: CASSFGGGQETQYF. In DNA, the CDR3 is TGTGCCAGCAGCTTTGGGGGAGGACAAGAGACCCAGTACTTC.

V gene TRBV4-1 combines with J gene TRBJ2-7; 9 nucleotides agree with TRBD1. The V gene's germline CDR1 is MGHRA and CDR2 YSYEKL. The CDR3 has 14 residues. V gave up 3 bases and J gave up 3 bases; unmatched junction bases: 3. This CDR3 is CASSQGDRVYEQYF. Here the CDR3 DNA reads TGCGCCAGCAGCCAGGGGGACAGGGTCTACGAGCAGTACTTC.

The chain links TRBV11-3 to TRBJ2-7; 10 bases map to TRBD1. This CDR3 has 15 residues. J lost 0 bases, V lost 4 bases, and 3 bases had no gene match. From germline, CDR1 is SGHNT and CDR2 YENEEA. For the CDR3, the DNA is TGTGCCAGCAGCTCGGGACAGGGGAGCTCCTACGAGCAGTACTTC. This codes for CASSSGQGSSYEQYF.

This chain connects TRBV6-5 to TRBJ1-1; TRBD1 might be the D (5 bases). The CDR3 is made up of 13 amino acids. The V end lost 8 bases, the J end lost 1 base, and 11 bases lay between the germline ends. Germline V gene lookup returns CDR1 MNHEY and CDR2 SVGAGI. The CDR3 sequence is CASRQGTNTEAFF. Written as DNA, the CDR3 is TGTGCCAGCCGCCAGGGAACGAACACTGAAGCTTTCTTT.

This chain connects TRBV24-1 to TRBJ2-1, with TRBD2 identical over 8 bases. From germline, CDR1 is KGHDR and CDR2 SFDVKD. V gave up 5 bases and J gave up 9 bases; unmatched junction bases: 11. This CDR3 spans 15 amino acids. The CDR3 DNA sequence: TGTGCCACCAGTGCTGAGCGGGAGAAGTTCGGTGAGCAGTTCTTC. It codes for CATSAEREKFGEQFF.

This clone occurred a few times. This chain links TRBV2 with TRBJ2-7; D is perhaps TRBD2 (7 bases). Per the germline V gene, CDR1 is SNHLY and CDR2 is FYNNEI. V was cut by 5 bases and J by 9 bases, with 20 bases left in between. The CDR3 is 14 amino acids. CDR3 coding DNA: TGTGCCAGCAGTCCCAGTCCGGGGGGCACGGTGCAGTACTTC. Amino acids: CASSPSPGGTVQYF.

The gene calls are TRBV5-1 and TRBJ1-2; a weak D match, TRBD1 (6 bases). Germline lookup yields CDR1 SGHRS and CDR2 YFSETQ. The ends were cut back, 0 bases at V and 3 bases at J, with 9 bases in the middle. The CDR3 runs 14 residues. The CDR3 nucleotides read TGCGCCAGCAGCTTGGCAGGGGCGGACTATGGCTACACCTTC. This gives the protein CASSLAGADYGYTF.

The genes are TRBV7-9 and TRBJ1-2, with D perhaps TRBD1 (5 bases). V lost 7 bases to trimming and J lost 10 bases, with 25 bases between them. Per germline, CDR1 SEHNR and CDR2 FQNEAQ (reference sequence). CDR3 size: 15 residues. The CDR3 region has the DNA TGTGCCAGCACCCCTGGCCCCTTGCGGGGGGGACTCTACACCTTC. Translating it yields CASTPGPLRGGLYTF. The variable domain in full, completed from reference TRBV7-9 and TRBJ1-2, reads DTGVSQNPRHKITKRGQNVTFRCDPISEHNRLYWYRQTLGQGPEFLTYFQNEAQLEKSRLLSDRFSAERPKGSFSTLEIQRTEQGDSAMYLCASTPGPLRGGLYTFGSGTRLTVV.

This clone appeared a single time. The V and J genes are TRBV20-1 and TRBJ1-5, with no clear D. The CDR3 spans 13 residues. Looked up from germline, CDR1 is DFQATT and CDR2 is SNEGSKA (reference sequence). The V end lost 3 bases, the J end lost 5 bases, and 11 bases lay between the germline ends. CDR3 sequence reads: CSASPLGDQPQHF. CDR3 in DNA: TGCAGTGCTAGTCCCCTGGGAGATCAGCCCCAGCATTTT.